This is a list of T cell receptor beta chains from one sample in a study of beta chain features in type 1 diabetes. Only in-frame clones appear in the TCRdb table, and some are missing; sequencing was by immunoSEQ multiplex PCR. The sample lists about 250,000 clones; roughly an eighth were seen once. Material for sequencing was naive CD4+ T cells from blood. The source of these receptors is a middle-aged woman in good health. CDR3s include the opening cysteine and the closing phenylalanine or tryptophan. The order of the fields is CDR3 protein, CDR3 DNA, J gene, V gene, clone size, D gene. The D gene is left open where the match is weak. Clone size appears in some rows only: once, few, many, or a class for an expanded clone.

CASSLGGTGPYEQYF,TGTGCCAGCAGCTTAGGAGGAACAGGACCTTACGAGCAGTACTTC,TRBJ2-7,TRBV11-2,few,.
CASSPGTGTRTEAFF,TGTGCCAGCTCGCCCGGGACAGGGACCAGAACTGAAGCTTTCTTT,TRBJ1-1,TRBV18,few,TRBD1
CSVETGTVIGYTF,TGCAGCGTTGAAACCGGGACAGTTATTGGCTACACCTTC,TRBJ1-2,TRBV29-1,few,TRBD1
CASSRASGVYEQYF,TGTGCCAGCAGCCGCGCTAGCGGGGTTTACGAGCAGTACTTC,TRBJ2-7,TRBV14,.,TRBD2
CSVPRGISTEAFF,TGCAGCGTTCCCCGGGGGATTTCCACTGAAGCTTTCTTT,TRBJ1-1,TRBV29-1,.,.
CASSYGQGNTEAFF,TGCGCCAGCAGCTATGGACAGGGTAACACTGAAGCTTTCTTT,TRBJ1-1,TRBV5-1,.,TRBD1
CASKFRLAGVETQYF,TGTGCCAGCAAATTCCGACTAGCGGGGGTAGAGACCCAGTACTTC,TRBJ2-5,TRBV25-1,few,TRBD2
CASSEQGTETQYF,TGCGCCAGCAGCGAACAGGGGACGGAGACCCAGTACTTC,TRBJ2-5,TRBV10-2,.,TRBD1
CASSVDRAVQNIQYF,TGTGCCAGTAGTGTCGACAGGGCGGTCCAAAACATTCAGTACTTC,TRBJ2-4,TRBV19,.,TRBD1
CASSLGQGIDEQYF,TGCGCCAGCAGCTTGGGACAGGGGATCGACGAGCAGTACTTC,TRBJ2-7,TRBV5-1,few,TRBD1
CSVVGGYGYTF,TGCAGCGTTGTCGGTGGCTATGGCTACACCTTC,TRBJ1-2,TRBV29-1,.,.
CASSLRVTEAFF,TGTGCCAGCAGCTTGCGGGTCACTGAAGCTTTCTTT,TRBJ1-1,TRBV7-9,.,.
CASEGQGGEAFF,TGTGCCAGCGAAGGACAGGGCGGTGAAGCTTTCTTT,TRBJ1-1,TRBV6-5,few,TRBD1
CASSLGLAADTQYF,TGCGCCAGCAGCTTGGGGCTAGCGGCAGATACGCAGTATTTT,TRBJ2-3,TRBV5-1,.,TRBD2
CASSLGQGGDKLFF,TGTGCCAGCAGCTTGGGACAGGGAGGGGACAAACTGTTTTTT,TRBJ1-4,TRBV7-2,.,TRBD1
CASNPTGSGANVLTF,TGTGCCAGCAACCCGACGGGTTCTGGGGCCAACGTCCTGACTTTC,TRBJ2-6,TRBV2,few,.
CASSPVSTEAFF,TGCGCCAGCAGCCCCGTGAGTACTGAAGCTTTCTTT,TRBJ1-1,TRBV5-1,.,.
CASSRDRSYTEAFF,TGTGCCAGCAGCAGAGACAGGAGTTACACTGAAGCTTTCTTT,TRBJ1-1,TRBV6-5,.,.
CASTLAERTGELFF,TGCGCCAGCACGCTAGCCGAGAGGACCGGGGAGCTGTTTTTT,TRBJ2-2,TRBV10-2,.,.
CASSLGRTIYF,TGTGCCAGCAGCTTGGGGAGGACCATATATTTT,TRBJ1-3,TRBV11-2,few,.
CASSPQAGNNEKLFF,TGTGCCAGCAGCCCACAAGCCGGGAATAATGAAAAACTGTTTTTT,TRBJ1-4,TRBV7-2,few,.
CASSLSQGTTDTQYF,TGTGCCAGCAGCTTGTCCCAGGGGACCACAGATACGCAGTATTTT,TRBJ2-3,TRBV5-4,.,.
CASSPGQGVGTEAFF,TGTGCCAGCTCCCCAGGGCAGGGGGTGGGCACTGAAGCTTTCTTT,TRBJ1-1,TRBV18,few,TRBD1
CATAAGTNYGYTF,TGTGCCACCGCCGCGGGGACTAACTATGGCTACACCTTC,TRBJ1-2,TRBV6-1,.,.
CASSMAALAGVGTDTQYF,TGTGCCAGTAGTATGGCCGCCTTAGCGGGGGTTGGGACAGATACGCAGTATTTT,TRBJ2-3,TRBV19,few,TRBD2
CASSPPSLNYGYTF,TGTGCCAGCTCACCACCGTCACTAAACTATGGCTACACCTTC,TRBJ1-2,TRBV18,.,.
CASPKDRAADTQYF,TGTGCCAGCCCTAAGGACAGGGCCGCAGATACGCAGTATTTT,TRBJ2-3,TRBV18,.,TRBD1
CASSREDLGNYGYTF,TGTGCCAGCAGCCGGGAAGATTTGGGTAACTATGGCTACACCTTC,TRBJ1-2,TRBV6-1,few,.
CASSLGLAGGRDEQFF,TGTGCCAGTAGTTTGGGACTAGCGGGGGGTAGGGATGAGCAGTTCTTC,TRBJ2-1,TRBV19,few,TRBD2
CASSLRTVRKGTDTQYF,TGTGCCAGCAGCTTAAGGACAGTCCGAAAGGGCACAGATACGCAGTATTTT,TRBJ2-3,TRBV11-2,few,.
CASSEEEGRANEQFF,TGTGCCAGCAGCGAAGAGGAGGGGCGAGCCAATGAGCAGTTCTTC,TRBJ2-1,TRBV9,.,.
CASSPHPPEPGGYTF,TGTGCCAGCAGTCCCCACCCCCCGGAGCCGGGAGGCTACACCTTC,TRBJ1-2,TRBV25-1,.,.
CASSRTGIYEQYF,TGTGCCAGCAGCCGGACAGGGATCTACGAGCAGTACTTC,TRBJ2-7,TRBV28,.,TRBD1
CASSKREGNTGELFF,TGTGCCAGCAGCAAACGAGAGGGTAACACCGGGGAGCTGTTTTTT,TRBJ2-2,TRBV9,few,.
CASSYGTVETQYF,TGTGCCAGCAGTTACGGGACAGTAGAGACCCAGTACTTC,TRBJ2-5,TRBV6-6,.,TRBD1
CASSWTGDYTGELFF,TGCGCCAGCAGCTGGACAGGGGACTACACCGGGGAGCTGTTTTTT,TRBJ2-2,TRBV5-1,few,TRBD1
CASSPQGYEQYF,TGTGCCAGCAGCCCACAGGGATACGAGCAGTACTTC,TRBJ2-7,TRBV11-2,.,.
CASSRGRRNEQFF,TGTGCCAGCAGCCGAGGGAGACGGAATGAGCAGTTCTTC,TRBJ2-1,TRBV5-6,few,.
CAIRAASGYEQYF,TGTGCCATCAGGGCCGCTAGCGGGTACGAGCAGTACTTC,TRBJ2-7,TRBV6-1,once,TRBD2
CASSLIRVAGRLGNSPLHF,TGCGCCAGCAGCCTAATAAGGGTAGCGGGGAGGCTTGGAAATTCACCCCTCCACTTT,TRBJ1-6,TRBV4-1,.,.
CASSVAGLSTDTQYF,TGTGCCAGCAGCGTAGCGGGGTTAAGCACAGATACGCAGTATTTT,TRBJ2-3,TRBV9,.,.
CASSLMLRDRVWGANVLTF,TGTGCCAGCAGCTTGATGCTCCGGGACAGGGTATGGGGGGCCAACGTCCTGACTTTC,TRBJ2-6,TRBV7-2,few,TRBD1
CASSPGTAQTETQPQHF,TGTGCCAGCTCACCCGGGACAGCACAAACCGAAACTCAGCCCCAGCATTTT,TRBJ1-5,TRBV18,.,TRBD1
CASSPQGLLANSPLHF,TGTGCCAGTAGTCCTCAGGGGCTGCTCGCTAATTCACCCCTCCACTTT,TRBJ1-6,TRBV19,.,.
CATSRDRGRETQYF,TGTGCCACCAGCAGAGACAGGGGGCGGGAGACCCAGTACTTC,TRBJ2-5,TRBV15,.,TRBD1